This entry features one T cell receptor (beta chain) sequence. Its cognate antigen is unknown. PCR employed 60 Vbeta and 13 Jbeta primers. As handled by the study authors: In a later analysis, roughly 86 million unique TCR beta chains included roughly 11 million shared by two or more donors. Libraries were prepared by immunoSEQ multiplex PCR; TCRdb keeps only in-frame clonotypes and omits some of them. V, J and clone size were drawn from that table, and D and trimming were deduced from the DNA. The data show 120,000 to 150,000 clones, around 77% seen once. Germline loops: CDR1 MDHEN, CDR2 SYDVKM. There are 16 residues in the CDR3. Trimming stripped 5 bases from V and 2 bases from J, with 18 bases between. The sample originates from a study of cytomegalovirus exposure and HLA in healthy donors. The overall study: Among around 200 million T cells, an earlier analysis found 117 million unique TCR beta sequences. HLA-typed donors were the source of about 85 million unique TCRs held in an early data release.

Findings of the study overall: Overall, some 160 TCR beta chains were annotated as cytomegalovirus-associated.

J is TRBJ1-2 and V is TRBV28, with a weak D call TRBD1 (5 bases). The receptor was isolated from a woman aged 35 to 49 in good health and CMV-seropositive. Sample: PBMCs. CDR3 sequence reads: CASSQGADTRNYGYTF. DNA for the CDR3: TGTGCCAGCAGTCAAGGGGCGGACACCCGGAACTATGGCTACACCTTC.